One and the same sample provided the 25 T cell receptor beta chains below, sequenced in a study of CD8 T cells in Susac syndrome. Reverse transcription of 0.5 to 1 ug RNA was performed with random hexamers. TCRdb passed the immunoSEQ multiplex PCR reads through MiXCR, listing each CDR3 protein once. The table has about 130,000 distinct CDR3 sequences, about 93% seen once. Sequencing was carried out using CD4+ T cells from PBMCs. These receptors all come from a human donor in good health.

The chain couples TRBV5-1 to TRBJ2-3; D is ambiguous. From germline, CDR1 is SGHRS and CDR2 YFSETQ. The CDR3 is 12 residues long. Deletions cut 4 bases from V and 2 bases from J, with 5 bases between. In nucleotides, the CDR3 is TGCGCCAGCAGCCTACCCACAGATACGCAGTATTTT. It specifies CASSLPTDTQYF.

This chain connects TRBV6-1 to TRBJ2-1; 7 nucleotides match TRBD1. The CDR3 sequence is 15 residues long. In germline, CDR1 is MNHNS, CDR2 SASEGT. The V gene end was trimmed by 10 bases and the J gene end by 4 bases; junction bases not matched to a gene: 13. As DNA, the CDR3 is TGTGCCACCGGCCGGTCGGGACAGACATACAATGAGCAGTTCTTC. Translation gives CATGRSGQTYNEQFF.

This clonotype was seen once. The chain has TRBV11-2 and TRBJ2-3, with TRBD2 identical over 15 bases. The V and J ends lost 7 bases and 3 bases, in that order; junction bases with no gene match: 20. Germline V CDR1 and CDR2: SGHAT, FQNNGV. CDR3 length: 21 residues. The CDR3 nucleotides read TGTGCCAGCATCCTAAATGGGTGGCGGAGGACTAGCGGGAGGGGGACAGATACGCAGTATTTT. Amino acids: CASILNGWRRTSGRGTDTQYF.

This rearrangement joins TRBV7-2 to TRBJ1-2; the D gene is possibly TRBD1 (6 bases). Trimming pared 5 bases from V and 0 bases from J, leaving 13 bases between. The CDR3 is 15 amino acids. CDR1 is SGHTA, CDR2 FQGNSA, per germline. The CDR3 DNA sequence: TGTGCCAGCAGCCCCCAGACAGGCCCTAACTATGGCTACACCTTC. It codes for CASSPQTGPNYGYTF.

V usage is TRBV6-2 or TRBV6-3 and J usage is TRBJ2-7, with D tentatively TRBD1 (5 bases). CDR3 length equals 16 residues. V was clipped by 8 bases and J by 0 bases, with 20 bases between them. CDR1 MNHEY and CDR2 SVGEGT come from the germline V gene. CDR3: CASRRRSGYPSYEQYF. The CDR3 region has the DNA TGTGCCAGCCGCCGACGATCAGGGTACCCCTCCTACGAGCAGTACTTC.

J is TRBJ2-5 and V is TRBV27, with TRBD1 matching over 8 bases. Germline V gene sequence: CDR1 MNHEY, CDR2 SMNVEV (reference sequence). V lost 4 bases and J lost 5; bases outside the gene matches: 6. The CDR3 runs 14 residues. The CDR3 DNA reads as TGTGCCAGCAGTTCGGGACAGGCTACGGAGACCCAGTACTTC. It is translated as CASSSGQATETQYF.

The gene calls are TRBV7-2 and TRBJ2-2, with 10 positions matching TRBD1. Germline values: CDR1 SGHTA, CDR2 FQGNSA. V lost 5 bases, J lost 3 bases, and 3 bases stayed unmatched. This CDR3 comprises 15 residues. CDR3 DNA sequence: TGTGCCAGCAGCCAGGGACAGGGGTACACCGGGGAGCTGTTTTTT. This gives the protein CASSQGQGYTGELFF.

The chain uses TRBV4-1 and TRBJ2-3; D gene ambiguous. The CDR3 has 15 residues. With 3 bases removed from V and 2 bases from J, the gap between germline ends came to 12 bases. Germline assignment: CDR1 MGHRA and CDR2 YSYEKL. CDR3 bases: TGCGCCAGCAGCCAGCCCGCGAGGCTCACAGATACGCAGTATTTT. This translates into CASSQPARLTDTQYF.

The chain links TRBV7-9 to TRBJ2-1, with D uncertain. V was trimmed by 3 bases and J by 8 bases, leaving 11 bases between them. Germline V gene data show CDR1 as SEHNR and CDR2 as FQNEAQ (reference sequence). This CDR3 has 13 residues. The CDR3 here is CASSFGGLYEQFF. The CDR3 bases are TGTGCCAGCAGCTTCGGTGGGCTCTATGAGCAGTTCTTC.

The table lists this clonotype with a count of one. CDR3 in amino acids: CASSYPDRANYGYTF. The CDR3 DNA sequence: TGTGCCAGCAGTTACCCGGACAGGGCTAACTATGGCTACACCTTC. V usage is TRBV6-6 and J usage is TRBJ1-2; TRBD1 agrees at 8 bases. J gave up 0 bases and V 2 bases, and 2 bases lay outside the gene matches. The CDR3 is 15 residues long. Germline V gives CDR1 MNHNY, CDR2 SVGAGI (reference sequence).

The chain combines TRBV20-1 with TRBJ2-1; 16 nucleotides match TRBD2. V dropped 6 bases and J dropped 9; count of bases not matched to a gene: 8. CDR3 length: 15 residues. Germline CDR1 reads DFQATT; CDR2 reads SNEGSKA (reference sequence). The CDR3 DNA sequence: TGCAGTGCCCCCGGGACTAGCGGGAGGGCAGGTGAGCAGTTCTTC. Translated, it gives CSAPGTSGRAGEQFF.

The J gene is TRBJ2-4, the V gene TRBV15; D assignment may be TRBD1 or TRBD2 (5 bases each). Trimming shortened V by 5 bases and J by 8 bases, and 19 bases separated the two germline ends. The germline gives CDR1 LNHNV, CDR2 YYDKDF (reference sequence). This CDR3 spans 15 amino acids. For the CDR3, the DNA is TGTGCCACCAGCCGCGACCAGGGCATCGGGGACATTCAGTACTTC. Translated, it gives CATSRDQGIGDIQYF.

V is TRBV12-5 and J is TRBJ2-1; 10 bases align to TRBD2. Germline loops: CDR1 LGHNT, CDR2 FRNRAP. The CDR3 length is 18 residues. V gave up 2 bases and J gave up 8 bases; unmatched junction bases: 15. The CDR3 region has the DNA TGTGCTAGTGGTTTGCCGGGGGACCTAGCGGGAGTCCTTGATGAGCAGTTCTTC. It yields the protein CASGLPGDLAGVLDEQFF. Filled out from reference TRBV12-5 and TRBJ2-1, the complete variable domain reads DARVTQTPRHKVTEMGQEVTMRCQPILGHNTVFWYRQTMMQGLELLAYFRNRAPLDDSGMPKDRFSAEMPDATLATLKIQPSEPRDSAVYFCASGLPGDLAGVLDEQFFGPGTRLTVL.

The rearrangement links TRBV11-3 to TRBJ2-1, with D possibly TRBD2 on 6 matching bases. The germline V and J ends were trimmed by 5 bases and 8 bases, with 13 bases remaining between them. The CDR3 covers 13 residues. Germline V gene data show CDR1 as SGHNT and CDR2 as YENEEA. In nucleotides, the CDR3 is TGTGCCAGCAGCCTCGGAGGGGTACATGAGCAGTTCTTC. It specifies CASSLGGVHEQFF.

The chain links TRBV20-1 to TRBJ2-1; TRBD2 aligns across 8 bases. The J segment lost 14 bases and the V segment lost 4 bases, leaving 7 bases of the junction unmatched. Germline lookup yields CDR1 DFQATT and CDR2 SNEGSKA (reference sequence). The CDR3 runs 11 residues. The CDR3 nucleotides read TGCAGTGCTACCATTAGCGGGGCGGAGTTCTTC. It specifies CSATISGAEFF.

V usage is TRBV5-6 and J usage is TRBJ2-7; 9 bases align to TRBD1. This CDR3 has 14 residues. Losses at the gene ends were 4 bases for V and 2 bases for J; bases not matched to a gene: 4. CDR1 is SGHDT, CDR2 YYEEEE, per germline. The CDR3, as DNA: TGTGCCAGCAGCGACAGGGGGGTCCCCTACGAGCAGTACTTC. Translating gives CASSDRGVPYEQYF.

This sequence joins TRBV14 and TRBJ2-1; D unresolved. The germline gives CDR1 SGHDN, CDR2 FVKESK. This CDR3 spans 14 amino acids. Trimming stripped 1 base from V and 4 bases from J, with 8 bases between. For the CDR3, the DNA is TGTGCCAGCAGCCAAGCGTCCCTGTACAATGAGCAGTTCTTC. It codes for CASSQASLYNEQFF.

The chain links TRBV7-2 to TRBJ2-1, with TRBD2 identical over 12 bases. The V and J ends lost 4 bases and 8 bases, in that order; junction bases with no gene match: 9. This CDR3 comprises 16 residues. Germline V lookup: CDR1 SGHTA, CDR2 FQGNSA. The CDR3 DNA reads as TGTGCCAGCAGCTCCAGACTAGCGGGGGCTCGGGATGAGCAGTTCTTC. Amino acid sequence: CASSSRLAGARDEQFF.

V usage is TRBV7-6 and J usage is TRBJ1-5, with 9 bases lining up with TRBD1. Germline V lookup: CDR1 SGHVS, CDR2 FNYEAQ. The CDR3 has 18 amino acids. With 6 bases clipped from V and 0 bases from J, the junction kept 12 bases outside the gene matches. CDR3 loop: CASRDRGANSYSNQPQHF. The CDR3 DNA reads as TGTGCCAGCAGGGACAGGGGCGCCAATTCCTATAGCAATCAGCCCCAGCATTTT.

This clonotype was detected once. The chain links TRBV20-1 to TRBJ2-1, with a possible D match to TRBD2 (5 bases). CDR3 size: 14 residues. Germline V lookup: CDR1 DFQATT, CDR2 SNEGSKA (reference sequence). Trimming took 4 bases from V and 5 from J, leaving 15 bases between them. The CDR3 DNA is TGCAGTGCTACAGGCGGGCGGCCCCACAATGAGCAGTTCTTC. It is translated as CSATGGRPHNEQFF.

V is TRBV20-1 and J is TRBJ2-7; 8 bases are a match to TRBD1. CDR3 length equals 14 residues. The trim removed 6 bases at V and 2 bases at J, leaving 9 bases unmatched. Germline CDR1 is DFQATT and CDR2 is SNEGSKA (reference sequence). CDR3 region: CSASDRVGPYEQYF. As DNA, the CDR3 is TGCAGTGCGTCGGACAGGGTAGGTCCCTACGAGCAGTACTTC.

The CDR3: CSVVEGRLRWIYGYTF. CDR3 in DNA: TGCAGCGTTGTCGAAGGGAGACTTCGGTGGATCTATGGCTACACCTTC. The rearrangement joins TRBV29-1 to TRBJ1-2; D uncertain. This CDR3 comprises 16 residues. V lost 4 bases and J 4 bases, leaving 22 bases between the germline ends. CDR1 is SQVTM and CDR2 is ANQGSEA in the germline V gene.

The CDR3 loop is CASSLEKTGTNYGYTF. For the CDR3, the DNA is TGTGCCAGCAGCTTAGAAAAGACAGGAACTAACTATGGCTACACCTTC. The rearrangement uses TRBV7-9 and TRBJ1-2; weak D call: TRBD1 (6 bases). Trimming took 1 base from V and 0 from J, leaving 12 bases between them. The CDR3 is made up of 16 amino acids. In germline, CDR1 is SEHNR, CDR2 FQNEAQ (reference sequence).

This clonotype was counted a few times. The rearrangement joins TRBV14 to TRBJ2-3; 16 nucleotides agree with TRBD2. The CDR3 length is 18 residues. Germline CDR1 reads SGHDN; CDR2 reads FVKESK. V lost 4 bases to trimming and J lost 3 bases; unmatched junction nucleotides: 7. In nucleotides, the CDR3 is TGTGCCAGCAGCCTCCCGGGACTAGCGGGAGGGCCGACAGATACGCAGTATTTT. It translates to CASSLPGLAGGPTDTQYF.

The rearrangement links TRBV20-1 to TRBJ1-1, with D possibly TRBD1 on 5 matching bases. V was shortened by 4 bases and J by 4 bases, with 13 bases between the two germline ends. Germline V gene sequence: CDR1 DFQATT, CDR2 SNEGSKA (reference sequence). The CDR3 is 13 amino acids. The CDR3 reads CSATMTEGTEAFF. CDR3 in DNA: TGCAGTGCTACGATGACAGAAGGCACTGAAGCTTTCTTT.